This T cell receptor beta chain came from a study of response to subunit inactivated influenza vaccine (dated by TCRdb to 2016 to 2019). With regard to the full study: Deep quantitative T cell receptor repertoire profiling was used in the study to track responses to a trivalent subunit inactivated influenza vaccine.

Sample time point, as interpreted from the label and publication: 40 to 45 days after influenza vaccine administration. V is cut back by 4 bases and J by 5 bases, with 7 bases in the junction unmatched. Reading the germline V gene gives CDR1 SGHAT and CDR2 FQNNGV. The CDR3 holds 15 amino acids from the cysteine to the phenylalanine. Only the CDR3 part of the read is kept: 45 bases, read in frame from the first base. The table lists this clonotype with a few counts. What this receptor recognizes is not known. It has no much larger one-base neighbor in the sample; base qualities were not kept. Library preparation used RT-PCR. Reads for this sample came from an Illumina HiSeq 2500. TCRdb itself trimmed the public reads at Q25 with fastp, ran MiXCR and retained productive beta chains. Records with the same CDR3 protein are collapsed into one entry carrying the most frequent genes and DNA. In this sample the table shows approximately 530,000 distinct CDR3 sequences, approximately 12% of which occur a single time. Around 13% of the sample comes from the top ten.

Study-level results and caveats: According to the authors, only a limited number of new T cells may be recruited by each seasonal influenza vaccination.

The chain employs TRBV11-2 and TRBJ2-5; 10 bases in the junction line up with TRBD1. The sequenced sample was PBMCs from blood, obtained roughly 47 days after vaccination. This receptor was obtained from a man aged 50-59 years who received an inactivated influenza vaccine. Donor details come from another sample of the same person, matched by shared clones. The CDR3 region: CASSSWDRGYETQYF. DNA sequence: TGTGCCAGCAGCTCCTGGGACAGGGGATACGAGACCCAGTACTTC.